These T cell receptor beta chains were read from a single sample in a study of regulatory T cells in long-lasting Graves disease. TCRdb reprocessed the multiplex PCR reads via MiXCR and lists one record per CDR3 protein. The sample lists a few hundred thousand distinct CDR3 sequences; 15% to 20% were seen once. Material: peripheral blood mononuclear cells (PBMCs), obtained at new diagnosis, from a patient treated with antithyroid drugs. All receptors come from a female donor with Graves disease. CDR3s include the opening cysteine and the closing phenylalanine or tryptophan. The D gene is left open where the match is weak. Clone sizes are given selectively: once, few, many, or a class where the clone is expanded.

J gene: TRBJ2-1; D gene: TRBD2; clone size: many; V gene: TRBV11-3; CDR3 DNA: TGTGCCAGCAGCGTACCGGGACTAGCCAATGAGCAGTTCTTC; CDR3 protein: CASSVPGLANEQFF
J gene: TRBJ1-2; D gene: NA; clone size: few; V gene: TRBV25-1; CDR3 DNA: TGTGCCAGCAGTGGGGTGGCAGGGGACATCTATGGCTACACCTTC; CDR3 protein: CASSGVAGDIYGYTF
J gene: TRBJ1-4; D gene: NA; clone size: many; V gene: TRBV10-3; CDR3 DNA: TGTGCCATCAGTGAGCGGGGAACTAGTGAAAAACTGTTTTTT; CDR3 protein: CAISERGTSEKLFF
J gene: TRBJ1-3; D gene: NA; clone size: many; V gene: TRBV19; CDR3 DNA: TGTGCCGTTGCACACGGAGGAAACACCATATATTTT; CDR3 protein: CAVAHGGNTIYF
J gene: TRBJ2-1; D gene: TRBD2; clone size: NA; V gene: TRBV20-1; CDR3 DNA: TGCAGTGACCCGGTAGCGGGAGATCCCTACAATGAGCAGTTCTTC; CDR3 protein: CSDPVAGDPYNEQFF
J gene: TRBJ2-1; D gene: TRBD2; clone size: many; V gene: TRBV20-1; CDR3 DNA: TGCAGTGCTAGAGATCCCCTAGCGGGAACCAATGAGCAGTTCTTC; CDR3 protein: CSARDPLAGTNEQFF
J gene: TRBJ1-1; D gene: NA; clone size: many; V gene: TRBV20-1; CDR3 DNA: TGCAGTGCTCGGGTAGGGGGAGGGAACACTGAAGCTTTCTTT; CDR3 protein: CSARVGGGNTEAFF
J gene: TRBJ1-3; D gene: NA; clone size: many; V gene: TRBV10-3; CDR3 DNA: TGTGCCACACAGGGTACGGGAAACACCATATATTTT; CDR3 protein: CATQGTGNTIYF
J gene: TRBJ2-5; D gene: TRBD2; clone size: many; V gene: TRBV2; CDR3 DNA: TGTGCCAGCAACCTACTAGCGGGAGGGTCCGAGGCCCAGTACTTC; CDR3 protein: CASNLLAGGSEAQYF
J gene: TRBJ1-3; D gene: NA; clone size: many; V gene: TRBV2; CDR3 DNA: TGTGCCAGCAGTGAAACCAGGGGAACTGGAAACACCATATATTTT; CDR3 protein: CASSETRGTGNTIYF
J gene: TRBJ2-2; D gene: TRBD1; clone size: many; V gene: TRBV18; CDR3 DNA: TGTGCCAGCTCACCACGACAGGGGCCCCTGAACACCGGGGAGCTGTTTTTT; CDR3 protein: CASSPRQGPLNTGELFF
J gene: TRBJ2-1; D gene: NA; clone size: NA; V gene: TRBV4-1; CDR3 DNA: TGCGCCAGCAGCCAAGGGGACTTCAATGAGCAGTTCTTC; CDR3 protein: CASSQGDFNEQFF
J gene: TRBJ2-5; D gene: TRBD1; clone size: many; V gene: TRBV2; CDR3 DNA: TGTGCCAGCAGTCCCGGGACAGCTCAAGAGACCCAGTACTTC; CDR3 protein: CASSPGTAQETQYF
J gene: TRBJ2-3; D gene: TRBD2; clone size: many; V gene: TRBV7-9; CDR3 DNA: TGTGCCAGCAGCCTCAGCGGGAGGTACCACGATACGCAGTATTTT; CDR3 protein: CASSLSGRYHDTQYF
J gene: TRBJ2-3; D gene: TRBD2; clone size: NA; V gene: TRBV4-2; CDR3 DNA: TGTGCCAGCAGCCAAGCCGGGACTAGCCGCCGGGATACGCAGTATTTT; CDR3 protein: CASSQAGTSRRDTQYF
J gene: TRBJ2-5; D gene: NA; clone size: many; V gene: TRBV12-3/TRBV12-4; CDR3 DNA: TGTGCCAGCAGTTTAGGGCTAATAGTGGAGACCCAGTACTTC; CDR3 protein: CASSLGLIVETQYF
J gene: TRBJ2-5; D gene: TRBD2; clone size: NA; V gene: TRBV28; CDR3 DNA: TGTGCCAGCAGTTTAACTAGCGGGATAAAAGAGACCCAGTACTTC; CDR3 protein: CASSLTSGIKETQYF
J gene: TRBJ2-7; D gene: NA; clone size: many; V gene: TRBV28; CDR3 DNA: TGTGCCAGCAGTTTCGGAGGACCCTCCTACGAGCAGTACTTC; CDR3 protein: CASSFGGPSYEQYF
J gene: TRBJ2-7; D gene: NA; clone size: many; V gene: TRBV29-1; CDR3 DNA: TGCAGCGTTGCCACGGAGGTCCGTGGGGAGCAGTACTTC; CDR3 protein: CSVATEVRGEQYF
J gene: TRBJ1-1; D gene: TRBD1; clone size: many; V gene: TRBV11-2; CDR3 DNA: TGTGCCAGCAGCGATTCAGGGGGTGAAGCTTTCTTT; CDR3 protein: CASSDSGGEAFF
J gene: TRBJ2-7; D gene: NA; clone size: NA; V gene: TRBV12-3/TRBV12-4; CDR3 DNA: TGTGCCAGCAGTTTACAAGGGGTGAACTACGAGCAGTACTTC; CDR3 protein: CASSLQGVNYEQYF
J gene: TRBJ2-3; D gene: NA; clone size: many; V gene: TRBV11-2; CDR3 DNA: TGTGCCAGCAGCTTAGATAGATTGCGGACGCAGTATTTT; CDR3 protein: CASSLDRLRTQYF
J gene: TRBJ1-5; D gene: NA; clone size: few; V gene: TRBV18; CDR3 DNA: TGTGCCAGCTCACTCGGGGCCGGGCAGCCCCAGCATTTT; CDR3 protein: CASSLGAGQPQHF
J gene: TRBJ2-2; D gene: TRBD1; clone size: many; V gene: TRBV27; CDR3 DNA: TGTGCCAGCAGTCCTGGACAGGGTTGGGCCGGGGAGCTGTTTTTT; CDR3 protein: CASSPGQGWAGELFF
J gene: TRBJ2-2; D gene: NA; clone size: many; V gene: TRBV18; CDR3 DNA: TGTGCCAGCTCCCGCAGCCAGGGAGCGGAGCTGTTTTTT; CDR3 protein: CASSRSQGAELFF
J gene: TRBJ2-1; D gene: NA; clone size: NA; V gene: TRBV11-2; CDR3 DNA: TGTGCCAGCAGCCAAGGGGGGGCCTTCAATGAGCAGTTCTTC; CDR3 protein: CASSQGGAFNEQFF
J gene: TRBJ1-2; D gene: NA; clone size: few; V gene: TRBV5-6; CDR3 DNA: TGTGCCAGCAGCTTATTCAGGGTCTCTAACTATGGCTACACCTTC; CDR3 protein: CASSLFRVSNYGYTF
J gene: TRBJ2-2; D gene: NA; clone size: many; V gene: TRBV28; CDR3 DNA: TGTGCCAGCAGTTTAGGCGTGGCCGGGGAGCTGTTTTTT; CDR3 protein: CASSLGVAGELFF
J gene: TRBJ2-1; D gene: TRBD2; clone size: many; V gene: TRBV11-2; CDR3 DNA: TGTGCCAGCAGCCCTACCCCCCGCGGGAGGAGCAATGAGCAGTTCTTC; CDR3 protein: CASSPTPRGRSNEQFF
J gene: TRBJ2-7; D gene: TRBD2; clone size: few; V gene: TRBV5-1; CDR3 DNA: TGCGCCAGCAGCTTTAGAGCGGGGAACTACGAGCAGTACTTC; CDR3 protein: CASSFRAGNYEQYF
J gene: TRBJ1-5; D gene: NA; clone size: few; V gene: TRBV7-6; CDR3 DNA: TGTGCCAGCAGCTTAGGGGGTCGGTCTCAGCCCCAGCATTTT; CDR3 protein: CASSLGGRSQPQHF
J gene: TRBJ1-4; D gene: NA; clone size: many; V gene: TRBV11-2; CDR3 DNA: TGTGCCAGCAGCGCCTTGGAAGGTGAAAAACTGTTTTTT; CDR3 protein: CASSALEGEKLFF
J gene: TRBJ2-1; D gene: TRBD2; clone size: once; V gene: TRBV6-2/TRBV6-3; CDR3 DNA: TGTGCCAGCAGGCCCCCGGGACTAGCGGGAGGAGGCTACAATGAGCAGTTCTTC; CDR3 protein: CASRPPGLAGGGYNEQFF
J gene: TRBJ1-2; D gene: NA; clone size: NA; V gene: TRBV20-1; CDR3 DNA: TGCAGTGCTAGAGATGCCGCCCCAGGAGACTATGGCTACACCTTC; CDR3 protein: CSARDAAPGDYGYTF
J gene: TRBJ2-1; D gene: TRBD1; clone size: few; V gene: TRBV5-5; CDR3 DNA: TGTGCCAGCAGCAGACAGGGCAATGGCGGCAATGAGCAGTTCTTC; CDR3 protein: CASSRQGNGGNEQFF
J gene: TRBJ2-3; D gene: NA; clone size: NA; V gene: TRBV19; CDR3 DNA: TGTGCCAGTAGTATATCCAGCGGCACAGATACGCAGTATTTT; CDR3 protein: CASSISSGTDTQYF
J gene: TRBJ2-7; D gene: TRBD2; clone size: many; V gene: TRBV7-8; CDR3 DNA: TGTGCCAGCAGCTGGACTAGCAGAGACTCCTACGAGCAGTACTTC; CDR3 protein: CASSWTSRDSYEQYF
J gene: TRBJ1-5; D gene: NA; clone size: NA; V gene: TRBV4-1; CDR3 DNA: TGCGCCAGCAGCCAACTTGGATTACATCAGCCCCAGCATTTT; CDR3 protein: CASSQLGLHQPQHF
J gene: TRBJ2-5; D gene: NA; clone size: NA; V gene: TRBV28; CDR3 DNA: TGTGCCAGCAGCTTTCTTCGCGGATACCAAGAGACCCAGTACTTC; CDR3 protein: CASSFLRGYQETQYF
J gene: TRBJ2-1; D gene: TRBD2; clone size: many; V gene: TRBV24-1; CDR3 DNA: TGTGCCACCAGTGATTTAAGGCGGGAGGCGGCTGAGCAGTTCTTC; CDR3 protein: CATSDLRREAAEQFF
J gene: TRBJ2-5; D gene: TRBD2; clone size: many; V gene: TRBV7-2; CDR3 DNA: TGTGCCAGCAGCCAGCTCGGACTAGCGGGAGGGCCATCGATGGAGACCCAGTACTTC; CDR3 protein: CASSQLGLAGGPSMETQYF
J gene: TRBJ1-2; D gene: NA; clone size: many; V gene: TRBV5-1; CDR3 DNA: TGCGCCAGCAGCTTGGCCACTAGTAGGGGCCATGGCTACACCTTC; CDR3 protein: CASSLATSRGHGYTF
J gene: TRBJ2-7; D gene: TRBD2; clone size: many; V gene: TRBV7-6; CDR3 DNA: TGTGCCAGCAGCTTAGCGCCCCAGCGGGAGGCCTACGAGCAGTACTTC; CDR3 protein: CASSLAPQREAYEQYF
J gene: TRBJ1-1; D gene: TRBD1; clone size: many; V gene: TRBV11-2; CDR3 DNA: TGTGCCAGCAGCTTATTTCCGGGACAGATGAGCACTGAAGCTTTCTTT; CDR3 protein: CASSLFPGQMSTEAFF
J gene: TRBJ2-2; D gene: NA; clone size: NA; V gene: TRBV9; CDR3 DNA: TGTGCCAGCAGCGCTCTGGGTCGGGACACCGGGGAGCTGTTTTTT; CDR3 protein: CASSALGRDTGELFF